The 27 T cell receptor beta chains presented below share a single source sample, sequenced in a study of CXCR3-negative and CXCR3-positive naive CD8 T cells. The study's findings and limits: CXCR3-positive naive cells carried more hydrophobic TRB CDR3s than CXCR3-negative naive cells did.

These TCRs are of unknown antigen specificity. cDNA libraries for TRB were generated by 5' RACE incorporating UMI labels. Using the 5' RACE reads, TCRdb records one entry per CDR3 protein without DNA. The repertoire table contains roughly 110,000 distinct CDR3 sequences. Sequencing was performed on naive CXCR3+ CD8+ T cells from blood. As for subset: CD45RO-CCR7+CD27+CD95- naive CD8+ T cells expressing CXCR3 (TNR3+). These receptors all come from a human donor in good health. Some clones in this sample may be carry-over from other donors' samples.

V and J are TRBV4-2 and TRBJ1-1. CDR3 length: 13 residues. Per the germline V gene, CDR1 is LGHNA and CDR2 is YNFKEQ. The CDR3 loop is CASSHGTPPEAFF.

The chain joins TRBV9 to TRBJ1-2; as DNA is missing, the TRBD1 call by TCRdb cannot be tested. This CDR3 has 14 amino acids. Per the germline V gene, CDR1 is SGDLS and CDR2 is YYNGEE. The chain's CDR3 is CASSVSGTAYGYTF.

This chain uses TRBV29-1 with TRBJ2-7; the D call of TRBD1 rests on TCRdb alone, since no DNA is present to check it. CDR1 and CDR2 (germline): SQVTM, ANQGSEA. CDR3 length equals 13 residues. The CDR3 protein is CSVVDRLSYEQYF.

The chain is built from TRBV5-1 and TRBJ2-1; the TCRdb call, TRBD2, lacks DNA for checking. The CDR3 is made up of 17 amino acids. The germline V gene has CDR1 SGHRS and CDR2 YFSETQ. This CDR3 is CASSSGTSGSNYNEQFF.

V and J are TRBV7-9 and TRBJ2-7; TCRdb selects TRBD2, and the lack of DNA leaves this call unchecked. CDR1 SEHNR and CDR2 FQNEAQ come from the germline V gene (reference sequence). The CDR3 sequence is 15 residues long. CDR3 residues: CASSLGGGIHYEQYF.

The rearrangement links TRBV12-3 or TRBV12-4 to TRBJ1-2; the TCRdb call, TRBD1, lacks DNA for checking. The CDR3 length is 14 residues. The CDR3 sequence: CASSWETGTYGYTF.

The chain uses TRBV6-2 or TRBV6-3 and TRBJ2-7; the D call of TRBD1 rests on TCRdb alone, since no DNA is present to check it. The CDR3 sequence is 13 residues long. Per the germline V gene, CDR1 is MNHEY and CDR2 is SVGEGT. The CDR3 is CASSYIGDYEQYF.

The chain combines TRBV11-3 with TRBJ2-7; TCRdb picks TRBD1, but there is no DNA to check that call. Germline-derived CDR1 and CDR2 are SGHNT and YENEEA. CDR3 length: 14 residues. CDR3 in amino acids: CASSPDPGFYEQYF. Complete variable domain (other parts from reference TRBV11-3 and TRBJ2-7): EAGVVQSPRYKIIEKKQPVAFWCNPISGHNTLYWYLQNLGQGPELLIRYENEEAVDDSQLPKDRFSAERLKGVDSTLKIQPAELGDSAVYLCASSPDPGFYEQYFGPGTRLTVT.

The V and J genes are TRBV7-9 and TRBJ2-2. This CDR3 spans 17 amino acids. Germline-derived CDR1 and CDR2 are SEHNR and FQNEAQ (reference sequence). The CDR3 region is CASSLSLEHINTGELFF.

The rearrangement uses TRBV7-2 and TRBJ2-2; TCRdb proposes TRBD2, but this gene call is untestable without DNA. Germline V lookup: CDR1 SGHTA, CDR2 FQGNSA. CDR3 length equals 19 residues. The CDR3 protein is CASSLEVWNERENTGELFF.

This chain uses TRBV4-2 with TRBJ1-1; the TCRdb D gene call, TRBD1, has no DNA to confirm it. The germline gives CDR1 LGHNA, CDR2 YNFKEQ. The CDR3 runs to 15 residues. The CDR3 is CASSQDWGPYTEAFF.

The chain combines TRBV11-2 with TRBJ2-5; with no DNA, the TCRdb D assignment of TRBD2 cannot be verified. The CDR3 extends over 17 amino acids. CDR1 is SGHAT, CDR2 FQNNGV, per germline. CDR3 loop: CASSGGTSGRNQETQYF.

The chain joins TRBV7-9 to TRBJ2-7. The CDR3 is made up of 13 amino acids. The germline gives CDR1 SEHNR, CDR2 FQNEAQ (reference sequence). The CDR3 spells CASSPLDLYEQYF. Supplemented by reference TRBV7-9 and TRBJ2-7, the full variable domain reads DTGVSQNPRHKITKRGQNVTFRCDPISEHNRLYWYRQTLGQGPEFLTYFQNEAQLEKSRLLSDRFSAERPKGSFSTLEIQRTEQGDSAMYLCASSPLDLYEQYFGPGTRLTVT.

The gene calls are TRBV9 and TRBJ2-1; checking the TCRdb D call of TRBD2 is not possible without DNA. CDR3 length: 15 residues. The germline V gene encodes CDR1 SGDLS and CDR2 YYNGEE. The CDR3 here is CASASLAGGYNEQFF.

The rearrangement links TRBV7-7 to TRBJ2-1. CDR3 length: 17 residues. Germline V lookup: CDR1 SSHAT, CDR2 FNYEAQ (reference sequence). The CDR3 loop is CASSPFMAGGSYNEQFF.

The V gene is TRBV7-6, the J gene TRBJ2-3. Germline lookup yields CDR1 SGHVS and CDR2 FNYEAQ. The CDR3 has 14 amino acids. CDR3: CASSLAGSTDTQYF.

V usage is TRBV7-9 and J usage is TRBJ1-1; no DNA is available, so the TRBD1 call from TCRdb remains unchecked. This CDR3 has 17 amino acids. The germline V gene has CDR1 SEHNR and CDR2 FQNEAQ (reference sequence). CDR3 in amino acids: CASSLALGQGRKAEAFF.

V usage is TRBV29-1 and J usage is TRBJ2-5; without DNA, the TCRdb call of TRBD2 cannot be checked. From germline, CDR1 is SQVTM and CDR2 ANQGSEA. This CDR3 has 14 amino acids. The CDR3 spells CSVQLAGEPETQYF. The full variable domain, with the rest looked up from reference TRBV29-1 and TRBJ2-5, is SAVISQKPSRDICQRGTSLTIQCQVDSQVTMMFWYRQQPGQSLTLIATANQGSEATYESGFVIDKFPISRPNLTFSTLTVSNMSPEDSSIYLCSVQLAGEPETQYFGPGTRLLVL.

The chain combines TRBV28 with TRBJ2-7; the TRBD1 assignment by TCRdb is unverifiable without DNA. This CDR3 spans 15 amino acids. Per the germline V gene, CDR1 is MDHEN and CDR2 is SYDVKM. The CDR3 reads CASSFTGTWDYEQYF.

V is TRBV29-1 and J is TRBJ1-2. Germline-derived CDR1 and CDR2 are SQVTM and ANQGSEA. The CDR3 runs 12 residues. The CDR3 protein is CSVEGQDYGYTF. Filled out from reference TRBV29-1 and TRBJ1-2, the complete variable domain reads SAVISQKPSRDICQRGTSLTIQCQVDSQVTMMFWYRQQPGQSLTLIATANQGSEATYESGFVIDKFPISRPNLTFSTLTVSNMSPEDSSIYLCSVEGQDYGYTFGSGTRLTVV.

CDR3 region: CASSQEGSYGEQYF. This chain connects TRBV4-1 to TRBJ2-7. This CDR3 has 14 residues. CDR1 MGHRA and CDR2 YSYEKL come from the germline V gene.

The chain employs TRBV7-9 and TRBJ1-2. The CDR3 runs to 13 residues. The germline gives CDR1 SEHNR, CDR2 FQNEAQ (reference sequence). CDR3 in amino acids: CASSLQLTYGYTF.

The V call is TRBV7-6, the J call TRBJ2-6. The CDR3 runs 15 residues. Germline lookup yields CDR1 SGHVS and CDR2 FNYEAQ. CDR3 residues: CASSPQSTGANVLTF.

The rearrangement links TRBV27 to TRBJ1-2. Per the germline V gene, CDR1 is MNHEY and CDR2 is SMNVEV (reference sequence). This CDR3 region has 13 residues. This CDR3 is CASSFGRNYGYTF.

The chain has TRBV20-1 and TRBJ2-7; TCRdb reports TRBD2, a call that lacks DNA to check it against. CDR1 is DFQATT, CDR2 SNEGSKA, per germline (reference sequence). The CDR3 runs 17 residues. The CDR3 is CSAWAERGGRESYEQYF.

The V and J genes are TRBV20-1 and TRBJ1-1. The CDR3 is 14 residues long. Germline-derived CDR1 and CDR2 are DFQATT and SNEGSKA (reference sequence). The chain's CDR3 is CSAREGGRNTEAFF.

The chain uses TRBV24-1 and TRBJ2-1; the D call from TCRdb, TRBD2, cannot be confirmed without DNA. In germline, CDR1 is KGHDR, CDR2 SFDVKD. This CDR3 is built from 16 residues. Here the CDR3 reads CATSDRDCHGVRKQFF.